The present TCR beta chain was sequenced within a study of T cell responses to AZD1222 COVID-19 vaccine. The sample holds one count of this clone. Its antigen is not known. Study-wide results and limits: Repertoires were obtained only post-peak T cell response. Within unmutated variant regions lay the reported targets of nearly half of spike-specific TCRs. Across spike, vaccine-associated CD4 TCRs were found, dominant at 160-218 and 743-854. Females outnumbered males among donors, who were mostly white British; clonal diversity was possibly underestimated.

The V end lost 5 bases, the J end lost 3 bases, and 11 bases lay between the germline ends. This CDR3 region has 13 residues. Germline CDR1 MNHEY, CDR2 SVGEGT. Here immunoSEQ multiplex PCR was the method, and the copy in TCRdb shows in-frame clones only, minus some. Here the sample spans about 150,000 clones, less than 95% being singletons. The chain couples TRBV6-2 or TRBV6-3 to TRBJ2-7; a weak D match, TRBD2 (6 bases). The sequencing here drew on peripheral blood, taken on day 0 of AZD1222 vaccination. The source of this sequence is an adult in good health. CDR3 in amino acids: CASSETRDYEQYV. The CDR3 DNA reads as TGTGCCAGCAGTGAGACTAGAGACTACGAGCAGTACGTC.